A selection of T cell receptor beta chains follows, all from one sample in a study of shared clonotypes between healthy human individuals. Repertoires were generated with immunoSEQ multiplex PCR, while TCRdb's copy carries only in-frame clones and drops some. The data hold about 1.9 million clones, with just over 90% observed a single time. The material sequenced was naive CD8+ T cells from PBMCs. The receptor source for this set is a man in his late teens or twenties in good health. Some clones in this sample may be carry-over from other donors' samples. Each CDR3 is given with its conserved first and last residue. D genes are given only for firm matches. A clone size is listed for some rows: how often the clone was seen (once, few, many), or a class if it is expanded.

J | D | size | V | CDR3 | DNA
TRBJ1-2 | NA | NA | TRBV14 | CASSQDAVYGYTF | TGTGCCAGCAGCCAAGACGCAGTCTATGGCTACACCTTC
TRBJ2-1 | TRBD2 | NA | TRBV19 | CASSISGGWNEQFF | TGTGCCAGTAGTATCAGCGGGGGGTGGAATGAGCAGTTCTTC
TRBJ2-7 | NA | NA | TRBV11-2 | CASSLVLDEQYF | TGTGCCAGCAGCTTAGTTCTGGACGAGCAGTACTTC
TRBJ2-1 | NA | NA | TRBV2 | CASSDKLATGVYNEQFF | TGTGCCAGCAGTGACAAACTTGCTACGGGAGTTTACAATGAGCAGTTCTTC
TRBJ1-2 | NA | NA | TRBV19 | CASSTDGNYGYTF | TGTGCCAGTAGCACCGACGGTAACTATGGCTACACCTTC
TRBJ2-7 | TRBD2 | NA | TRBV19 | CASSLGLFSYEQYF | TGTGCCAGTAGTCTGGGACTATTCTCCTACGAGCAGTACTTC
TRBJ2-3 | TRBD2 | NA | TRBV11-2 | CASRLAGGVVADTQYF | TGTGCCAGCAGACTAGCGGGAGGAGTGGTTGCAGATACGCAGTATTTT
TRBJ1-4 | NA | NA | TRBV28 | CASSLGGEKLFF | TGTGCCAGCAGTTTGGGCGGGGAAAAACTGTTTTTT
TRBJ1-4 | TRBD1 | NA | TRBV9 | CASSAGTGELATNEKLFF | TGTGCCAGCAGCGCCGGGACAGGGGAACTCGCAACTAATGAAAAACTGTTTTTT
TRBJ2-1 | NA | once | TRBV6-5 | CASSYSEDYNEQFF | TGTGCCAGCAGTTACTCAGAAGATTACAATGAGCAGTTCTTC
TRBJ2-7 | TRBD1 | NA | TRBV5-5 | CASRTQDRGITYEQYF | TGTGCCAGCAGGACCCAGGACAGGGGGATCACCTACGAGCAGTACTTC
TRBJ2-7 | NA | NA | TRBV28 | CASSLVVGEPTYEQYF | TGTGCCAGCAGTTTGGTAGTGGGGGAACCTACCTACGAGCAGTACTTC
TRBJ2-5 | NA | NA | TRBV7-9 | CASSSDRKETQYF | TGTGCCAGCAGTTCTGACAGAAAAGAGACCCAGTACTTC
TRBJ2-5 | TRBD2 | NA | TRBV9 | CASSPSGGSGETQYF | TGTGCCAGCAGCCCCTCGGGGGGGTCAGGAGAGACCCAGTACTTC
TRBJ2-4 | TRBD2 | NA | TRBV19 | CASSMGLAGRVGTKNIQYF | TGTGCCAGTAGTATGGGACTAGCGGGAAGAGTGGGAACCAAAAACATTCAGTACTTC
TRBJ2-2 | NA | NA | TRBV2 | CASSPDRESTGELFF | TGTGCCAGCAGTCCCGATAGGGAGAGCACCGGGGAGCTGTTTTTT
TRBJ1-2 | NA | NA | TRBV7-9 | CASSTGWQGGYTF | TGTGCCAGCAGCACAGGCTGGCAGGGAGGCTACACCTTC
TRBJ2-5 | TRBD2 | NA | TRBV28 | CASSRTSGSQETQYF | TGTGCCAGCAGTCGGACTAGCGGGAGTCAAGAGACCCAGTACTTC
TRBJ2-1 | NA | NA | TRBV11-2 | CASSLKSHNEQFF | TGTGCCAGCAGCTTAAAATCTCACAATGAGCAGTTCTTC
TRBJ2-1 | TRBD1 | NA | TRBV6-1 | CASSEVGTGGLEFF | TGTGCCAGCAGTGAAGTAGGCACAGGGGGCCTTGAGTTCTTC
TRBJ2-1 | TRBD2 | once | TRBV9 | CASSVSGGNEQFF | TGTGCCAGCAGCGTCTCGGGGGGCAATGAGCAGTTCTTC
TRBJ2-1 | NA | many | TRBV10-3 | CAISESKGGINEQFF | TGTGCCATCAGTGAGTCAAAGGGCGGGATCAATGAGCAGTTCTTC
TRBJ1-5 | NA | NA | TRBV19 | CASSIQNPQRTPPSPQHF | TGTGCCAGTAGTATACAGAACCCTCAAAGGACCCCCCCATCGCCCCAGCATTTT
TRBJ2-5 | NA | NA | TRBV18 | CASSPRSMGFPGETQYF | TGTGCCAGCTCACCACGGTCTATGGGGTTCCCGGGAGAGACCCAGTACTTC
TRBJ1-1 | NA | once | TRBV6-1 | CASSEVGGTEAFF | TGTGCCAGCAGTGAAGTAGGGGGCACTGAAGCTTTCTTT
TRBJ2-5 | NA | NA | TRBV25-1 | CASSERTHGTQYF | TGTGCCAGCAGTGAACGGACGCATGGGACCCAGTACTTC
TRBJ1-1 | NA | NA | TRBV6-1 | CASSAREDTEAFF | TGTGCCAGCAGTGCCAGGGAGGACACTGAAGCTTTCTTT
TRBJ2-7 | NA | NA | TRBV16 | CASSQLAEQYF | TGTGCCAGCAGCCAATTGGCCGAGCAGTACTTC
TRBJ2-7 | TRBD2 | NA | TRBV9 | CASSEQDRTRAIYEQYF | TGTGCCAGCAGCGAGCAGGACCGGACTAGGGCAATTTACGAGCAGTACTTC
TRBJ1-1 | NA | NA | TRBV27 | CASSASGTVGGNTEAFF | TGTGCCAGCAGTGCCTCCGGGACCGTCGGGGGGAACACTGAAGCTTTCTTT